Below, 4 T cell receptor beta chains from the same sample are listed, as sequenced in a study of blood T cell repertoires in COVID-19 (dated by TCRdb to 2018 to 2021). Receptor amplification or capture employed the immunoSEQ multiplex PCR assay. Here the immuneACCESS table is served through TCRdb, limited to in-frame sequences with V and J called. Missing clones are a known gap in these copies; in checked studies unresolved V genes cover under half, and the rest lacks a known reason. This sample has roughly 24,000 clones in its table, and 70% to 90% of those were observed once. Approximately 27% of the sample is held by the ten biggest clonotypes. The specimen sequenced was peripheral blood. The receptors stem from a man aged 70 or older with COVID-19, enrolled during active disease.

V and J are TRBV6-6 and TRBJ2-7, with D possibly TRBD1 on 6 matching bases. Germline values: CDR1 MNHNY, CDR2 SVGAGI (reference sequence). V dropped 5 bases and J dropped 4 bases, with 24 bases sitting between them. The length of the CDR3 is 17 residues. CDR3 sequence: CASSPQKTGLPPYEQYF. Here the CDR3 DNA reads TGTGCCAGCAGTCCACAAAAGACAGGCCTCCCCCCTTACGAGCAGTACTTC.

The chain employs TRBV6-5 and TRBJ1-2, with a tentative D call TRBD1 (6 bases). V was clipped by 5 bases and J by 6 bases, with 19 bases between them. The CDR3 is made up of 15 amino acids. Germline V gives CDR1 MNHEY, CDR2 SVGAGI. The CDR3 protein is CASSKERTVINGYTF. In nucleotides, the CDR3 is TGTGCCAGCAGTAAGGAGAGGACAGTTATAAATGGCTACACCTTC.

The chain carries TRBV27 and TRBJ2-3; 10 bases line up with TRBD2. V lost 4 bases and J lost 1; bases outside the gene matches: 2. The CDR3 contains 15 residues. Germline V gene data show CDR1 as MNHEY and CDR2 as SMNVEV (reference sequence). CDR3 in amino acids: CASSSGTSGTDTQYF. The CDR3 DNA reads TGTGCCAGCAGTTCAGGGACTAGCGGCACAGATACGCAGTATTTT.

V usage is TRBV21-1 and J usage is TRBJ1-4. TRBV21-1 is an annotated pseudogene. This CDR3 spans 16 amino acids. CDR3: CASSKSLSTRNEKLFF. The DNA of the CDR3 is TGTGCCAGCAGCAAAAGCTTGAGTACCCGAAATGAAAAACTGTTTTTT.